The next 24 T cell receptor beta chains were all read from a single sample in a study of blood T cell repertoires in COVID-19. Using immunoSEQ multiplex PCR, the repertoire was profiled, and TCRdb retains in-frame clones only, with some absent. Of 390,000 or so clones listed, around 89% are singletons. The sample consisted of peripheral blood. These receptors originate from a woman aged 25 to 45 with COVID-19, enrolled during active disease.

The chain links TRBV5-4 to TRBJ2-3; 11 bases align to TRBD2. V lost 4 bases, J lost 1 base, and 5 bases stayed unmatched. Germline V gene sequence: CDR1 SGHNT, CDR2 YYREEE (reference sequence). The CDR3 covers 16 residues. CDR3: CASSPPGLAGTDTQYF. The CDR3 region has the DNA TGTGCCAGCAGCCCCCCGGGACTAGCGGGCACAGATACGCAGTATTTT.

The V and J genes are TRBV2 and TRBJ1-2; 7 bases line up with TRBD1. The CDR3 runs 14 residues. Germline-derived CDR1 and CDR2 are SNHLY and FYNNEI. With V trimmed by 6 bases and J by 3 bases, 7 bases remained unmatched. Here the CDR3 DNA reads TGTGCCAGCAGACGGGACAGAGACTACTATGGCTACACCTTC. Translating gives CASRRDRDYYGYTF.

The V gene is TRBV5-1, the J gene TRBJ1-6; D possibly corresponds to TRBD1 (5 bases). Germline CDR1 is SGHRS and CDR2 is YFSETQ. V was trimmed by 0 bases and J by 9 bases, leaving 10 bases between them. The CDR3 runs 14 residues. CDR3: CASSLEGLSSPLHF. In nucleotides, the CDR3 is TGCGCCAGCAGCTTGGAGGGGCTTAGTTCACCCCTCCACTTT.

J is TRBJ2-1 and V is TRBV5-1; 10 nucleotides align to TRBD2. J lost 9 bases, V lost 3 bases, and 15 bases had no gene match. The germline CDR1 and CDR2 sequences are SGHRS and YFSETQ. The CDR3 consists of 17 residues. CDR3 region: CASSSLASGSKDAEQFF. The CDR3 DNA reads as TGCGCCAGCAGCTCCCTGGCTAGCGGGAGTAAGGACGCTGAGCAGTTCTTC.

This chain joins TRBV6-6 and TRBJ1-5, with D perhaps TRBD1 (6 bases). CDR1 is MNHNY, CDR2 SVGAGI, per germline (reference sequence). This CDR3 spans 15 amino acids. V gave up 5 bases and J gave up 3 bases, with 14 bases separating them. CDR3 sequence (DNA): TGTGCCAGCAGTCCCACAGGGCTCCCCAATCAGCCCCAGCATTTT. Translating gives CASSPTGLPNQPQHF.

This clone was observed a single time. The chain joins TRBV7-6 to TRBJ1-1; 9 nucleotides align to TRBD1. CDR1 and CDR2 from the germline V gene are SGHVS and FNYEAQ. The CDR3 consists of 17 residues. Trimming cost V 5 bases and J 0 bases; bases outside gene matches: 10. The CDR3 bases are TGTGCCAGCAGCCCCACGGGGGACAGGGAAATGAACACTGAAGCTTTCTTT. Its protein is CASSPTGDREMNTEAFF.

This chain joins TRBV11-2 and TRBJ2-4; D is unresolved. V gave up 1 base and J gave up 1 base, with 11 bases separating them. The V gene's germline CDR1 is SGHAT and CDR2 FQNNGV. CDR3 size: 16 residues. The CDR3 spells CASSLVPSRAKNIQYF. CDR3 in DNA: TGTGCCAGCAGCTTAGTCCCATCCCGGGCCAAAAACATTCAGTACTTC.

The CDR3 nucleotides read TGTGCCAGCAGGGAGGGACCGCGGATGAAAGGGGGCTACACCTTC. Its protein product is CASREGPRMKGGYTF. The chain is built from TRBV11-2 and TRBJ1-2; maybe TRBD1 (5 bases). The germline V gene encodes CDR1 SGHAT and CDR2 FQNNGV. The V and J ends lost 6 bases and 8 bases respectively, with 22 bases between them. CDR3 length: 15 residues.

This chain uses TRBV19 with TRBJ1-4; perhaps TRBD1 as D (5 bases). This CDR3 is 16 amino acids long. Looked up from germline, CDR1 is LNHDA and CDR2 is SQIVND (reference sequence). Trimming took 2 bases from V and 4 from J, leaving 14 bases between them. The CDR3 sequence: CASSIISAGGNEKLFF. The CDR3 nucleotides read TGTGCCAGTAGTATAATCAGCGCGGGGGGTAATGAAAAACTGTTTTTT.

The CDR3 DNA reads as TGTGCCAGCAGTCCCTCGCTAGCTGGAGTTCAAGAGACCCAGTACTTC. It yields the protein CASSPSLAGVQETQYF. This chain joins TRBV6-2 or TRBV6-3 and TRBJ2-5, with a tentative D call TRBD2 (5 bases). The CDR3 totals 16 residues. V lost 5 bases, J lost 2 bases, and 18 bases lay in between. Germline V lookup: CDR1 MNHEY, CDR2 SVGEGT.

This chain connects TRBV11-2 to TRBJ2-7; 11 bases line up with TRBD1. This CDR3 has 18 amino acids. Losses at the gene ends were 1 base for V and 2 bases for J; bases not matched to a gene: 10. Germline V gene data show CDR1 as SGHAT and CDR2 as FQNNGV. DNA for the CDR3: TGTGCCAGCAGCTTAGCACTGATGCCGGGACAGGGGGCCTACGAGCAGTACGTC. Amino acids: CASSLALMPGQGAYEQYV.

This clone has a single count. The chain employs TRBV27 and TRBJ2-2; D is perhaps TRBD2 (5 bases). This CDR3 has 17 residues. Trimming pared 1 base from V and 4 bases from J, leaving 16 bases between. Germline CDR1 MNHEY, CDR2 SMNVEV (reference sequence). Here the CDR3 reads CASSLWLLNEGTGELFF. The CDR3 DNA sequence: TGTGCCAGCAGTTTATGGCTCCTCAACGAGGGCACCGGGGAGCTGTTTTTT.

The chain couples TRBV24-1 to TRBJ1-2; 7 bases map to TRBD1. The CDR3 contains 16 residues. Germline V gene data show CDR1 as KGHDR and CDR2 as SFDVKD. With 3 bases clipped from V and 0 bases from J, the junction kept 6 bases outside the gene matches. CDR3 in amino acids: CATSDPHRGANYGYTF. CDR3 bases: TGTGCCACCAGTGATCCACACAGGGGAGCTAACTATGGCTACACCTTC.

The V call is TRBV3-1 (or the pseudogene TRBV3-2), the J call TRBJ1-2; 9 nucleotides agree with TRBD1. The length of the CDR3 is 13 residues. Germline V gives CDR1 LGHDT, CDR2 YNNKEL (reference sequence). The ends lost 8 bases at V and 5 bases at J; junction bases unmatched: 6. The CDR3 is CASQRGTGYGYTF. The DNA for the CDR3 is TGTGCCAGCCAAAGAGGGACAGGGTATGGCTACACCTTC.

The V and J genes are TRBV28 and TRBJ2-7; TRBD2 aligns across 11 bases. J was trimmed by 2 bases and V by 4 bases; bases with no gene match: 4. Germline V gives CDR1 MDHEN, CDR2 SYDVKM. The CDR3 extends over 15 amino acids. CDR3 bases: TGTGCCAGCAGTTCCCTAGCGGGGGGCGCCTACGAGCAGTACTTC. Protein sequence: CASSSLAGGAYEQYF.

The rearrangement links TRBV27 to TRBJ2-7, with D unresolved. Germline values: CDR1 MNHEY, CDR2 SMNVEV (reference sequence). The CDR3 runs 14 residues. Trimming cost V 8 bases and J 2 bases, with 16 bases left between them. For the CDR3, the DNA is TGTGCCAGCGGCTCCAGGATTGTGCCCTACGAGCAGTACTTC. Protein product: CASGSRIVPYEQYF.

This clone was counted a few times. The chain links TRBV7-2 to TRBJ2-3, with 10 bases aligning to TRBD1. The CDR3 contains 17 residues. Germline CDR1 is SGHTA and CDR2 is FQGNSA. J gave up 1 base and V 5 bases, and 9 bases lay outside the gene matches. CDR3 DNA: TGTGCCAGCAGCCTACGAACTGGACAGGGGGGCACAGATACGCAGTATTTT. Translation: CASSLRTGQGGTDTQYF.

The V call is TRBV5-1, the J call TRBJ1-1; 8 bases are a match to TRBD1. The V segment lost 0 bases and the J segment 4 bases; nucleotides outside the gene matches: 5. The CDR3 is 15 amino acids. Germline V gene lookup returns CDR1 SGHRS and CDR2 YFSETQ. The CDR3, as DNA: TGCGCCAGCAGCTTGGCCGGACAGGGTGTCACTGAAGCTTTCTTT. Translated, it gives CASSLAGQGVTEAFF.

The CDR3 DNA sequence: TGTGCCACCAGCAGAGAATTAGGTGCGGGCCCGAACACCGGGGAGCTGTTTTTT. It yields the protein CATSRELGAGPNTGELFF. This chain uses TRBV15 with TRBJ2-2; possibly TRBD2 for D (5 bases). CDR3 length: 18 residues. Trimming removed 0 bases at V and 0 bases at J, with 14 bases between. The germline gives CDR1 LNHNV, CDR2 YYDKDF (reference sequence).

The chain combines TRBV10-3 with TRBJ2-2; maybe TRBD1 (6 bases). Germline assignment: CDR1 ENHRY and CDR2 SYGVKD. This CDR3 is 14 amino acids long. Trimming removed 7 bases at V and 4 bases at J, with 13 bases between. CDR3 region: CAIKQGGSTGELFF. The CDR3 nucleotides read TGTGCCATCAAACAGGGTGGTAGCACCGGGGAGCTGTTTTTT.

This clone was counted a single time. The chain employs TRBV6-1 and TRBJ1-2; D might be TRBD1 (5 bases). Trimming pared 2 bases from V and 2 bases from J, leaving 9 bases between. Germline CDR1 is MNHNS and CDR2 is SASEGT. The CDR3 covers 14 residues. The CDR3 loop reads CASSEPGLNYGYTF. In DNA, the CDR3 is TGTGCCAGCAGTGAACCAGGGCTGAACTATGGCTACACCTTC.

The chain employs TRBV9 and TRBJ1-5; maybe TRBD1 (5 bases). V was cut by 4 bases and J by 1 base, with 9 bases left in between. CDR3 length: 14 residues. Per the germline V gene, CDR1 is SGDLS and CDR2 is YYNGEE. CDR3 bases: TGTGCCAGCAGCCCGGGGGTGAGCAATCAGCCCCAGCATTTT. The encoded protein is CASSPGVSNQPQHF.

This clone was seen only a few times. J is TRBJ1-5 and V is TRBV3-1 (or the pseudogene TRBV3-2); no clear D. The ends were cut back, 4 bases at V and 7 bases at J, with 17 bases in the middle. This CDR3 has 15 amino acids. Germline V gene data show CDR1 as LGHDT and CDR2 as YNNKEL (reference sequence). DNA for the CDR3: TGTGCCAGCAGCCCTAACAGCGGGGTGGGGCAGCCCCAGCATTTT. Translated: CASSPNSGVGQPQHF.

This rearrangement joins TRBV10-2 to TRBJ2-7; TRBD1 aligns across 9 bases. J gave up 7 bases and V 2 bases, and 9 bases lay outside the gene matches. The CDR3 is 15 residues long. Per germline, CDR1 WSHSY and CDR2 SAAADI. DNA for the CDR3: TGCGCCAGCAGTGAGCCGACAGGGGGTATTGGAGAGCAGTACGTC. It encodes CASSEPTGGIGEQYV.